Listed below are T cell receptor beta chains from one sample, sequenced in a study of shared clonotypes between healthy human individuals. Only in-frame clones appear in the TCRdb table, and some are missing; sequencing was by immunoSEQ multiplex PCR. The sample consists of 2.3 million or so clones, over 85% of them appearing once. Input material: naive CD4+ T cells from PBMCs. These receptors were taken from a man aged 18 to 30 in good health. Some clones in this sample may be carry-over from other donors' samples. Both conserved end residues are part of each CDR3. A D gene is named only where the DNA matches it firmly. Clone size is given for some rows only: seen once, a few or many times, or a class if the clone is expanded.

>TRBJ2-7|NA|few|TRBV18
CASSPPPPDGTGQYF
TGTGCCAGCTCACCTCCCCCCCCGGATGGTACAGGGCAGTACTTC
>TRBJ2-1|NA|NA|TRBV7-2
CASSVSPGRYEQFF
TGTGCCAGCAGCGTCTCCCCAGGACGGTACGAGCAGTTCTTC
>TRBJ2-3|NA|NA|TRBV10-3
CAISARSVDTQYF
TGTGCCATCAGTGCCCGGTCGGTCGATACGCAGTATTTT
>TRBJ2-1|NA|NA|TRBV7-9
CASSFRETHNEQFF
TGTGCCAGCAGCTTCCGGGAGACCCACAATGAGCAGTTCTTC
>TRBJ1-4|NA|NA|TRBV27
CASNGQKEKLFF
TGTGCCAGCAACGGCCAGAAAGAAAAACTGTTTTTT
>TRBJ1-3|NA|NA|TRBV28
CASRGGGASGNTIYF
TGTGCCAGCAGGGGTGGGGGGGCGTCCGGAAACACCATATATTTT
>TRBJ2-7|NA|NA|TRBV18
CASSPQGSYEQYF
TGTGCCAGCTCCCCTCAGGGATCCTACGAGCAGTACTTC
>TRBJ2-3|NA|few|TRBV4-1
CASSQERGERTDTQYF
TGCGCCAGCAGCCAAGAAAGAGGGGAGCGGACAGATACGCAGTATTTT
>TRBJ1-2|TRBD1|NA|TRBV6-5
CASSYRQGGYGYTF
TGTGCCAGCAGTTACCGACAGGGGGGGTATGGCTACACCTTC
>TRBJ1-6|NA|NA|TRBV5-8
CASSPRDMYNSPLHF
TGTGCCAGCAGCCCCCGGGACATGTATAATTCACCCCTCCACTTT
>TRBJ2-1|TRBD2|NA|TRBV4-3
CASSLGTSGPGEQFF
TGCGCCAGCAGCCTCGGGACTAGCGGACCAGGGGAGCAGTTCTTC
>TRBJ2-3|TRBD1|NA|TRBV10-3
CAISDDRAQTDTQYF
TGTGCCATCAGTGACGACAGGGCCCAAACAGATACGCAGTATTTT
>TRBJ2-5|TRBD2|NA|TRBV6-5
CASTRAGGPGETQYF
TGTGCCAGCACTAGAGCGGGAGGGCCGGGGGAGACCCAGTACTTC
>TRBJ2-3|NA|NA|TRBV14
CASFTDTQYF
TGTGCCAGCTTTACCGATACGCAGTATTTT
>TRBJ1-2|TRBD1|NA|TRBV30
CAWRGDRGRGYTF
TGTGCCTGGAGGGGAGACAGGGGACGGGGCTACACCTTC
>TRBJ2-5|NA|NA|TRBV5-1
CASSFGGGQETQYF
TGCGCCAGCAGCTTCGGAGGGGGCCAAGAGACCCAGTACTTC
>TRBJ1-1|TRBD1|few|TRBV4-1
CASSQWDRATEAFF
TGCGCCAGCAGCCAATGGGACAGGGCCACTGAAGCTTTCTTT
>TRBJ2-7|NA|NA|TRBV28
CASTFSGFRGEQYF
TGTGCCAGCACCTTCAGCGGGTTTCGCGGGGAGCAGTACTTC
>TRBJ1-5|NA|NA|TRBV2
CASSYQGGNQPQHF
TGTGCCAGCAGTTATCAGGGTGGCAATCAGCCCCAGCATTTT
>TRBJ2-7|NA|NA|TRBV5-1
CASSLVGRVYEQYF
TGCGCCAGCAGCTTGGTCGGCAGGGTCTACGAGCAGTACTTC
>TRBJ1-1|NA|NA|TRBV9
CASSVVSGSTEAFF
TGTGCCAGCAGCGTAGTCTCAGGGAGCACTGAAGCTTTCTTT
>TRBJ2-5|NA|NA|TRBV6-1
CASSEQAPRETQYF
TGTGCCAGCAGTGAACAAGCCCCTCGGGAGACCCAGTACTTC
>TRBJ1-1|NA|NA|TRBV29-1
CSTRSPNTEAFF
TGCAGCACTCGGTCCCCCAATACTGAAGCTTTCTTT
>TRBJ1-2|TRBD1|NA|TRBV6-6
CASSPGTGYGYTF
TGTGCCAGCAGCCCAGGGACAGGGTACGGCTACACCTTC
>TRBJ2-1|NA|NA|TRBV11-2
CASSSRAYNEQFF
TGTGCCAGCAGCTCCCGGGCGTACAATGAGCAGTTCTTC
>TRBJ1-2|NA|NA|TRBV6-5
CASSYSAGYGYTF
TGTGCCAGCAGTTACTCCGCGGGCTATGGCTACACCTTC
>TRBJ2-3|NA|NA|TRBV28
CASSLPAQGGDTQYF
TGTGCCAGCAGTTTACCGGCCCAAGGGGGTGATACGCAGTATTTT
>TRBJ2-3|NA|NA|TRBV9
CASSENTDTQYF
TGTGCCAGCAGCGAGAATACTGATACGCAGTATTTT
>TRBJ2-7|NA|NA|TRBV11-2
CASSLGGRAEQYF
TGTGCCAGCAGCTTAGGTGGTCGCGCGGAGCAGTACTTC
>TRBJ1-1|TRBD1|few|TRBV2
CASIYRGPGTEAFF
TGTGCCAGCATTTACAGGGGGCCGGGAACTGAAGCTTTCTTT
>TRBJ1-6|NA|NA|TRBV30
CAWSVNTLRDSPLHF
TGTGCCTGGAGTGTAAATACACTCCGGGATTCACCCCTCCACTTT
>TRBJ2-2|NA|NA|TRBV7-9
CASSLAPTGELFF
TGTGCCAGCAGCTTAGCTCCGACCGGGGAGCTGTTTTTT
>TRBJ2-1|TRBD2|NA|TRBV9
CASSGERVTSGRYNEQFF
TGTGCCAGCAGCGGGGAGAGAGTGACTAGCGGGAGATACAATGAGCAGTTCTTC
>TRBJ1-1|TRBD1|NA|TRBV29-1
CSVGTVGTEAFF
TGCAGCGTAGGGACAGTTGGCACTGAAGCTTTCTTT
>TRBJ2-7|TRBD1|NA|TRBV5-4
CASSSMTGGGYEQYF
TGTGCCAGCAGCTCTATGACAGGGGGCGGATACGAGCAGTACTTC
>TRBJ2-1|TRBD2|NA|TRBV18
CASSTRPGPGGDYNEQFF
TGTGCCAGCTCAACCCGCCCCGGGCCCGGGGGGGACTACAATGAGCAGTTCTTC
>TRBJ2-1|TRBD1|NA|TRBV5-1
CASSFSLQGTGDEQFF
TGCGCCAGCAGCTTCAGTCTACAGGGGACGGGCGATGAGCAGTTCTTC
>TRBJ2-3|NA|NA|TRBV5-4
CASSLSLRRLSTDTQYF
TGTGCCAGCAGCTTGAGTCTCCGACGGCTCAGCACAGATACGCAGTATTTT
>TRBJ1-1|NA|NA|TRBV4-1
CASSQVRAGGTEAFF
TGCGCCAGCAGCCAAGTTCGGGCGGGGGGGACTGAAGCTTTCTTT
>TRBJ1-2|NA|NA|TRBV18
CASSLSRQDSPNGYTF
TGTGCCAGCTCCCTATCGAGACAGGACTCGCCAAATGGCTACACCTTC
>TRBJ1-1|TRBD1|NA|TRBV5-1
CASSLRQGDTEAFF
TGCGCCAGCAGCTTGAGACAGGGGGACACTGAAGCTTTCTTT
>TRBJ2-7|TRBD2|NA|TRBV6-6
CASSGTSGYEQYF
TGTGCCAGCAGCGGGACTAGCGGCTACGAGCAGTACTTC
>TRBJ2-7|NA|NA|TRBV27
CASSSLLARHTYEQYF
TGTGCCAGCAGTTCCTTGCTAGCGCGCCACACCTACGAGCAGTACTTC
>TRBJ2-3|TRBD2|NA|TRBV11-2
CASSLAWESGNTDTQYF
TGTGCCAGCAGCTTAGCCTGGGAGAGCGGGAACACAGATACGCAGTATTTT
>TRBJ2-3|NA|NA|TRBV6-1
CASSEAGRDTQYF
TGTGCCAGCAGTGAAGCGGGAAGGGATACGCAGTATTTT
>TRBJ1-2|NA|NA|TRBV9
CASSVVESGGYTF
TGTGCCAGCAGCGTAGTCGAATCTGGGGGCTACACCTTC
>TRBJ2-2|TRBD2|NA|TRBV5-3
CARSPHLLAGGPRGTGELFF
TGTGCCAGAAGCCCCCACCTACTAGCGGGAGGGCCTCGCGGCACCGGGGAGCTGTTTTTT
>TRBJ2-5|TRBD1|NA|TRBV5-1
CASTPLPDRAPETQYF
TGCGCCAGCACCCCGCTTCCGGACAGGGCCCCAGAGACCCAGTACTTC
>TRBJ2-5|NA|NA|TRBV9
CASSVGGPQETQYF
TGTGCCAGCAGCGTTGGGGGACCACAAGAGACCCAGTACTTC
>TRBJ2-5|NA|NA|TRBV5-1
CASSSGQLETQYF
TGCGCCAGCAGCTCGGGACAACTGGAGACCCAGTACTTC
>TRBJ2-3|TRBD2|NA|TRBV9
CASSVAAGVADTQYF
TGTGCCAGCAGCGTAGCAGCGGGAGTAGCAGATACGCAGTATTTT
>TRBJ2-1|NA|once|TRBV25-1
CASSGLERAEYNEQFF
TGTGCCAGCAGTGGTCTGGAACGGGCGGAATACAATGAGCAGTTCTTC
>TRBJ2-5|TRBD2|once|TRBV4-2
CASSQVGLAGWETQYF
TGTGCCAGCAGCCAAGTGGGGCTAGCGGGATGGGAGACCCAGTACTTC
>TRBJ1-1|NA|NA|TRBV11-2
CASISGEAVMNTEAFF
TGTGCCAGCATTTCCGGGGAAGCCGTAATGAACACTGAAGCTTTCTTT
>TRBJ1-1|TRBD1|once|TRBV5-1
CASSLWTGAILNTEAFF
TGCGCCAGCAGCCTTTGGACAGGGGCGATACTGAACACTGAAGCTTTCTTT
>TRBJ2-7|TRBD2|NA|TRBV7-8
CAAGADLASGRSPYEQYF
TGTGCCGCAGGTGCGGACCTGGCTAGCGGGAGGTCCCCCTACGAGCAGTACTTC
>TRBJ1-5|NA|NA|TRBV6-1
CASASTREQPQHF
TGTGCCAGCGCCTCGACCAGGGAGCAGCCCCAGCATTTT
>TRBJ2-7|NA|NA|TRBV6-6
CASSYRDGVSYEQYF
TGTGCCAGCAGTTACCGGGACGGAGTCTCCTACGAGCAGTACTTC
>TRBJ2-2|NA|NA|TRBV28
CASSSSERFRELFF
TGTGCCAGCAGTTCCTCGGAGAGGTTTAGGGAGCTGTTTTTT